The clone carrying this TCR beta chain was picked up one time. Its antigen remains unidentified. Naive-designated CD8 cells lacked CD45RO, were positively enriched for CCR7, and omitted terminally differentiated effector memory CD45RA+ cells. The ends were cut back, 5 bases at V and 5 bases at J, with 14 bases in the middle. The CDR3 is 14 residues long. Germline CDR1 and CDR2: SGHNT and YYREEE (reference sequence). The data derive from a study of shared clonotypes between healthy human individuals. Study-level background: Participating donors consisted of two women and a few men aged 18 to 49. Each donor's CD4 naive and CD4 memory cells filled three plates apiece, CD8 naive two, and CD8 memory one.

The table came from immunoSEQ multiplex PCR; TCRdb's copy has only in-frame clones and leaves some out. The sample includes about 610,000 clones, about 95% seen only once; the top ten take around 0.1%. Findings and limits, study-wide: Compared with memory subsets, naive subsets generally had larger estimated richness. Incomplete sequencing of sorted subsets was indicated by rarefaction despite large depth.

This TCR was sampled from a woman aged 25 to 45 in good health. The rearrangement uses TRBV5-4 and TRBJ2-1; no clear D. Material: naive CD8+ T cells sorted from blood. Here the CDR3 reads CASSWSIQHNEQFF. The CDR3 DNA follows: TGTGCCAGCAGTTGGAGTATCCAACACAATGAGCAGTTCTTC.